This T cell receptor beta chain was identified during a study of blood T cell repertoires in COVID-19. Whole-study context: Material from acute and convalescent COVID-19 was sourced from the United States, Italy and Spain.

Ages ranged from roughly 18 to 100 years, with residence in about 24 US areas. Trimming took off 2 bases at V and 7 bases at J, with 12 bases between the two ends. This CDR3 contains 15 residues. CDR1 MNHNY and CDR2 SVGAGI come from the germline V gene (reference sequence). This clone was observed a few times. Sequencing was performed with immunoSEQ multiplex PCR; in TCRdb, only in-frame clones are kept and a portion is missing. Of around 480,000 clones listed, about nine tenths are singletons. The material sequenced was PBMCs or T cells enriched from blood (not recorded which). The V gene is TRBV6-6, the J gene TRBJ1-6, with a weak D call TRBD1 (5 bases). This TCR was recovered from a woman between 18 and 29 years old who had recovered from COVID-19. This CDR3 is CASSYGQGANSPLHF. The CDR3 DNA is TGTGCCAGCAGTTACGGGCAGGGTGCCAATTCACCCCTCCACTTT.